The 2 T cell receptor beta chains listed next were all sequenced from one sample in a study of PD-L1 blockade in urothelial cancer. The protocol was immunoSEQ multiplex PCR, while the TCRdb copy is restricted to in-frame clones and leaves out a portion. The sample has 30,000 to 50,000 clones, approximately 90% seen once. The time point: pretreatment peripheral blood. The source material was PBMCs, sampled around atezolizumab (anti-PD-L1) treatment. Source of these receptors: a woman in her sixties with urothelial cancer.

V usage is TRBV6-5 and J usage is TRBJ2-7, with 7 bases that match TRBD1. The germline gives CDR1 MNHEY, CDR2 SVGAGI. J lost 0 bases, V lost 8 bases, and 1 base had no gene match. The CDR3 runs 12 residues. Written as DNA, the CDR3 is TGTGCCAGCCGGGACAGCTCCTACGAGCAGTACTTC. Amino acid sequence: CASRDSSYEQYF.

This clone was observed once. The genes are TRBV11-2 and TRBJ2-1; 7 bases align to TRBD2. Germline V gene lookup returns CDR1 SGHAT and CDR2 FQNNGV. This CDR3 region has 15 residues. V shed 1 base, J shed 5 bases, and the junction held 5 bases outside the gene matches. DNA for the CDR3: TGTGCCAGCAGCTTAGCGGGAGGAGGGGACAATGAGCAGTTCTTC. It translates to CASSLAGGGDNEQFF. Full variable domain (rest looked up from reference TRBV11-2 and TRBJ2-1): EAGVAQSPRYKIIEKRQSVAFWCNPISGHATLYWYQQILGQGPKLLIQFQNNGVVDDSQLPKDRFSAERLKGVDSTLKIQPAKLEDSAVYLCASSLAGGGDNEQFFGPGTRLTVL.